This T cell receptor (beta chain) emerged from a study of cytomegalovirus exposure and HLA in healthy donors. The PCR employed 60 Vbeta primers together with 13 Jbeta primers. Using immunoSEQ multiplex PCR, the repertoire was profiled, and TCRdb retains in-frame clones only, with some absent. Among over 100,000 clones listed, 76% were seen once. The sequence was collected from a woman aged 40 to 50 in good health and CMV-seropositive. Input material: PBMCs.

As DNA, the CDR3 is TGTGCCAGCACCAGGGGGGACTATGGCTACACCTTC. Translation gives CASTRGDYGYTF. The chain carries TRBV28 and TRBJ1-2, with 7 bases matching TRBD1. Germline CDR1 is MDHEN and CDR2 is SYDVKM. The CDR3 has 12 amino acids. With V trimmed by 7 bases and J by 3 bases, 2 bases remained unmatched.